What follows are 27 T cell receptor beta chains derived from one specimen sequenced in a study of shared clonotypes between healthy human individuals. Some clones are missing from TCRdb's copy, which holds only in-frame ones; the method was immunoSEQ multiplex PCR. This table holds around 1.9 million clones, approximately 94% found once. Naive CD8 populations comprised CD45RO-negative cells positively selected for CCR7, excluding terminally differentiated effector memory CD45RA+ cells. The source material was naive CD8+ T cells from PBMCs. These receptors all stem from a man aged 18 to 35 in good health. Some clones in this sample may be carry-over from other donors' samples.

This chain's CDR3 is CATEGTSGSPYEQYF. DNA of the CDR3: TGTGCCACCGAAGGGACTAGCGGGAGTCCCTACGAGCAGTACTTC. This chain uses TRBV7-9 with TRBJ2-7, with TRBD2 identical over 14 bases. Looked up from germline, CDR1 is SEHNR and CDR2 is FQNEAQ (reference sequence). This CDR3 is built from 15 residues. With 10 bases clipped from V and 2 bases from J, the junction kept 7 bases outside the gene matches.

The rearrangement links TRBV6-5 to TRBJ2-2; 9 nucleotides match TRBD1. CDR1 is MNHEY and CDR2 is SVGAGI in the germline V gene. This CDR3 has 15 amino acids. After removal of 6 bases from V and 5 bases from J, the junction contained 7 bases not matched to a gene. CDR3 in DNA: TGTGCCAGCAGGGAGAGGACAGGGGATACCGGGGAGCTGTTTTTT. Protein: CASRERTGDTGELFF.

For this clone: This may be a read error, as it is one base from a much larger clone. Other DNA variants within this sample encode the same CDR3. The chain's CDR3 is CASSLGETQYF. The CDR3 nucleotides are TGTGCCAGCAGCTTAGGAGAGACCCAGTACTTC. This chain uses TRBV9 with TRBJ2-5; D remains unclear. The CDR3 runs 11 residues. Looked up from germline, CDR1 is SGDLS and CDR2 is YYNGEE. V dropped 4 bases and J dropped 4 bases, with 5 bases sitting between them. Based on the CDR3 plus reference TRBV9 and TRBJ2-5, the full variable domain is DSGVTQTPKHLITATGQRVTLRCSPRSGDLSVYWYQQSLDQGLQFLIQYYNGEERAKGNILERFSAQQFPDLHSELNLSSLELGDSALYFCASSLGETQYFGPGTRLLVL.

The chain carries TRBV27 and TRBJ1-5; D is ambiguous. The V and J ends lost 2 bases and 4 bases respectively, with 12 bases between them. This CDR3 region has 15 residues. Germline lookup yields CDR1 MNHEY and CDR2 SMNVEV (reference sequence). As DNA, the CDR3 is TGTGCCAGCAGTTTACACCTCGGGCCTAATCAGCCCCAGCATTTT. Amino acids: CASSLHLGPNQPQHF.

J is TRBJ1-2 and V is TRBV28; TRBD1 matches 11 bases. This CDR3 region has 18 residues. CDR1 is MDHEN, CDR2 SYDVKM, per germline. V lost 4 bases to trimming and J lost 4 bases; unmatched junction nucleotides: 14. This chain's CDR3 is CASSSNFLGTGGGYGYTF. The CDR3 DNA follows: TGTGCCAGCAGTTCTAATTTTCTTGGGACAGGGGGAGGCTATGGCTACACCTTC.

The chain carries TRBV28 and TRBJ1-5; D possibly corresponds to TRBD1 (6 bases). The V gene lost 2 bases and the J gene lost 6 bases, with 11 bases spanning the gap. The CDR3 extends over 14 amino acids. Germline values: CDR1 MDHEN, CDR2 SYDVKM. The CDR3 loop is CASSLRGGSQPQHF. CDR3 coding DNA: TGTGCCAGCAGTTTAAGGGGGGGCTCTCAGCCCCAGCATTTT.

The chain employs TRBV19 and TRBJ1-1; unclear D gene. Germline-derived CDR1 and CDR2 are LNHDA and SQIVND (reference sequence). There are 15 residues in the CDR3. The V end was cut by 3 bases, the J end by 1 base, with 12 bases between. The DNA for the CDR3 is TGTGCCAGTAGTATTGACCCCGCTCCGAACACTGAAGCTTTCTTT. Encoded protein: CASSIDPAPNTEAFF.

The chain joins TRBV9 to TRBJ1-2; D might be TRBD1 (5 bases). Germline CDR1 reads SGDLS; CDR2 reads YYNGEE. The ends were cut back, 5 bases at V and 8 bases at J, with 16 bases in the middle. The CDR3 has 13 residues. The CDR3 nucleotides are TGTGCCAGCAGTCTCACGGGGCTTAGGGGCTACACCTTC. Residues: CASSLTGLRGYTF.

V and J are TRBV27 and TRBJ2-5, with D possibly being TRBD1 or TRBD2 (6 bases each). Trimming stripped 0 bases from V and 5 bases from J, with 16 bases between. This CDR3 region has 16 residues. CDR1 and CDR2 (germline): MNHEY, SMNVEV (reference sequence). The CDR3 bases are TGTGCCAGCAGTTTATCCAACCACAGAGGGGGGGAGACCCAGTACTTC. This gives the protein CASSLSNHRGGETQYF.

This clone has only one observation. CDR3 bases: TGTGCCAGCAGCTGGGGGTGGCACGATGAGCAGTTCTTC. Amino acid sequence: CASSWGWHDEQFF. This chain uses TRBV13 with TRBJ2-1; D may correspond to TRBD1 or TRBD2 (5 bases each). Germline V gene data show CDR1 as PRHDT and CDR2 as FYEKMQ (reference sequence). The ends were cut back, 4 bases at V and 8 bases at J, with 12 bases in the middle. The CDR3 spans 13 residues.

The chain employs TRBV5-1 and TRBJ2-4; 8 bases are shared with TRBD1. This CDR3 is 16 amino acids long. The ends lost 1 base at V and 4 bases at J; junction bases unmatched: 7. From germline, CDR1 is SGHRS and CDR2 YFSETQ. The CDR3 sequence is CASSLSGGARKNIQYF. The DNA for the CDR3 is TGCGCCAGCAGCTTGTCAGGGGGCGCGCGGAAAAACATTCAGTACTTC.

This clone was seen once. The chain is built from TRBV2 and TRBJ2-1; D possibly corresponds to TRBD1 (6 bases). The V gene's germline CDR1 is SNHLY and CDR2 FYNNEI. The CDR3 loop spans 14 amino acids. The V gene lost 2 bases and the J gene lost 2 bases, with 7 bases spanning the gap. The CDR3 loop is CASSEQGPYNEQFF. The CDR3 DNA sequence: TGTGCCAGCAGTGAACAGGGGCCCTACAATGAGCAGTTCTTC.

The genes are TRBV7-9 and TRBJ2-3; D not certain. The CDR3 extends over 14 amino acids. CDR1 and CDR2 (germline): SEHNR, FQNEAQ (reference sequence). Trimming removed 2 bases at V and 2 bases at J, with 8 bases between. CDR3 DNA sequence: TGTGCCAGCAGCTTATTTACGCCCACAGATACGCAGTATTTT. It is translated as CASSLFTPTDTQYF.

Note on this clone: This same CDR3 is encoded by further DNA sequences in the sample. The chain recombines TRBV6-5 with TRBJ2-5, with 8 positions matching TRBD1. V lost 2 bases and J lost 5; bases outside the gene matches: 7. Germline V gives CDR1 MNHEY, CDR2 SVGAGI. The length of the CDR3 is 15 residues. CDR3 in amino acids: CASSYLGTGGETQYF. The CDR3 region has the DNA TGTGCCAGCAGTTACCTTGGGACAGGTGGGGAGACCCAGTACTTC.

The chain recombines TRBV11-3 with TRBJ2-7; D perhaps matches TRBD2 (5 bases). V lost 2 bases to trimming and J lost 1 base, with 6 bases between them. There are 13 residues in the CDR3. Germline-derived CDR1 and CDR2 are SGHNT and YENEEA. CDR3 DNA sequence: TGTGCCAGCAGCTTAAGGAGGTCCTACGAGCAGTACTTC. Amino acids: CASSLRRSYEQYF.

J is TRBJ2-3 and V is TRBV7-9; 9 positions match TRBD2. With 6 bases clipped from V and 5 bases from J, the junction kept 9 bases outside the gene matches. Germline CDR1 is SEHNR and CDR2 is FQNEAQ (reference sequence). There are 15 residues in the CDR3. CDR3 sequence (DNA): TGTGCCAGCAGGGTCCTAGCGGGACGTGGAGATACGCAGTATTTT. The encoded protein is CASRVLAGRGDTQYF.

V is TRBV2 and J is TRBJ2-2; 10 bases are shared with TRBD2. The CDR3 consists of 14 residues. Trimming at V came to 5 bases and at J to 5 bases, leaving 2 bases not matched to a gene. The germline V gene has CDR1 SNHLY and CDR2 FYNNEI. CDR3 nucleotide sequence: TGTGCCAGCAGTTCACTAGCGGGGACCGGGGAGCTGTTTTTT. This gives the protein CASSSLAGTGELFF.

V and J are TRBV4-3 and TRBJ2-5; the match to TRBD1 covers 10 bases. The CDR3 spans 16 residues. The ends lost 1 base at V and 4 bases at J; junction bases unmatched: 6. Germline V lookup: CDR1 LGHNA, CDR2 YSLEER. CDR3 protein: CASSQVWDRGTETQYF. The CDR3 DNA reads TGCGCCAGCAGCCAAGTTTGGGACAGGGGCACAGAGACCCAGTACTTC.

The chain has TRBV27 and TRBJ2-7, with TRBD1 identical over 10 bases. The CDR3 is 16 amino acids. Germline lookup yields CDR1 MNHEY and CDR2 SMNVEV (reference sequence). V gave up 1 base and J gave up 7 bases; unmatched junction bases: 10. The DNA for the CDR3 is TGTGCCAGCAGTTTATACCCTGGGACAGGGGTTTTAGAGCAGTACTTC. This sequence encodes CASSLYPGTGVLEQYF.

This rearrangement joins TRBV2 to TRBJ2-3; a possible D gene is TRBD1 (6 bases). The CDR3 loop spans 15 amino acids. Germline values: CDR1 SNHLY, CDR2 FYNNEI. The V end lost 1 base, the J end lost 2 bases, and 10 bases lay between the germline ends. The CDR3 sequence is CASSEETGYTDTQYF. The CDR3 DNA follows: TGTGCCAGCAGTGAAGAGACAGGCTACACAGATACGCAGTATTTT.

V usage is TRBV4-2 and J usage is TRBJ1-1; possibly TRBD1 for D (5 bases). Germline values: CDR1 LGHNA, CDR2 YNFKEQ. V was clipped by 4 bases and J by 0 bases, with 18 bases between them. The CDR3 has 17 amino acids. This chain's CDR3 is CASSPQPTPGLNTEAFF. Written as DNA, the CDR3 is TGTGCCAGCAGCCCACAGCCCACCCCGGGGCTGAACACTGAAGCTTTCTTT.

V is TRBV5-6 and J is TRBJ2-7; a possible D gene is TRBD2 (6 bases). Germline assignment: CDR1 SGHDT and CDR2 YYEEEE. V was pared by 0 bases and J by 1 base, with 17 bases between. The CDR3 sequence is 17 residues long. CDR3 protein: CASSLAGDRLGSYEQYF. As DNA, the CDR3 is TGTGCCAGCAGCTTGGCGGGGGACCGACTTGGGTCCTACGAGCAGTACTTC.

This chain joins TRBV27 and TRBJ2-7; a weak D match, TRBD2 (5 bases). The germline V gene encodes CDR1 MNHEY and CDR2 SMNVEV (reference sequence). There are 12 residues in the CDR3. Trimming cost V 6 bases and J 5 bases, with 11 bases left between them. CDR3 in DNA: TGTGCCAGCAGAGAGGGTCCCCACGAGCAGTACTTC. Translating it yields CASREGPHEQYF.

V gene TRBV4-2 combines with J gene TRBJ1-2; a weak D match, TRBD1 (5 bases). V lost 10 bases and J 0 bases, leaving 18 bases between the germline ends. Per the germline V gene, CDR1 is LGHNA and CDR2 is YNFKEQ. The CDR3 has 15 amino acids. CDR3 sequence (DNA): TGTGCCACTACTGGAGGGCCGACAGCTAACTATGGCTACACCTTC. Amino acids: CATTGGPTANYGYTF.

This chain uses TRBV7-9 with TRBJ2-3; 11 nucleotides agree with TRBD2. Trimming at V came to 4 bases and at J to 4 bases, leaving 4 bases not matched to a gene. CDR1 is SEHNR and CDR2 is FQNEAQ in the germline V gene (reference sequence). The CDR3 is made up of 15 amino acids. The CDR3 sequence is CASSSKLAGADTQYF. The CDR3 DNA sequence: TGTGCCAGCAGCTCTAAACTAGCGGGAGCAGATACGCAGTATTTT.

The rearrangement uses TRBV4-1 and TRBJ2-4; 7 bases match TRBD1. V was clipped by 4 bases and J by 0 bases; unmatched bases: 9. The germline gives CDR1 MGHRA, CDR2 YSYEKL. The length of the CDR3 is 17 residues. CDR3 sequence: CASSRGTATLAKNIQYF. CDR3 DNA sequence: TGCGCCAGCAGCCGAGGGACAGCTACCCTAGCCAAAAACATTCAGTACTTC.

The rearrangement uses TRBV19 and TRBJ1-5; perhaps TRBD1 as D (5 bases). Germline assignment: CDR1 LNHDA and CDR2 SQIVND (reference sequence). Trimming shortened V by 2 bases and J by 11 bases, and 16 bases separated the two germline ends. CDR3 length: 14 amino acids. CDR3 amino acids: CASSISGRREAQHF. The CDR3 DNA reads TGTGCCAGTAGTATATCAGGGAGGAGAGAAGCCCAGCATTTT.